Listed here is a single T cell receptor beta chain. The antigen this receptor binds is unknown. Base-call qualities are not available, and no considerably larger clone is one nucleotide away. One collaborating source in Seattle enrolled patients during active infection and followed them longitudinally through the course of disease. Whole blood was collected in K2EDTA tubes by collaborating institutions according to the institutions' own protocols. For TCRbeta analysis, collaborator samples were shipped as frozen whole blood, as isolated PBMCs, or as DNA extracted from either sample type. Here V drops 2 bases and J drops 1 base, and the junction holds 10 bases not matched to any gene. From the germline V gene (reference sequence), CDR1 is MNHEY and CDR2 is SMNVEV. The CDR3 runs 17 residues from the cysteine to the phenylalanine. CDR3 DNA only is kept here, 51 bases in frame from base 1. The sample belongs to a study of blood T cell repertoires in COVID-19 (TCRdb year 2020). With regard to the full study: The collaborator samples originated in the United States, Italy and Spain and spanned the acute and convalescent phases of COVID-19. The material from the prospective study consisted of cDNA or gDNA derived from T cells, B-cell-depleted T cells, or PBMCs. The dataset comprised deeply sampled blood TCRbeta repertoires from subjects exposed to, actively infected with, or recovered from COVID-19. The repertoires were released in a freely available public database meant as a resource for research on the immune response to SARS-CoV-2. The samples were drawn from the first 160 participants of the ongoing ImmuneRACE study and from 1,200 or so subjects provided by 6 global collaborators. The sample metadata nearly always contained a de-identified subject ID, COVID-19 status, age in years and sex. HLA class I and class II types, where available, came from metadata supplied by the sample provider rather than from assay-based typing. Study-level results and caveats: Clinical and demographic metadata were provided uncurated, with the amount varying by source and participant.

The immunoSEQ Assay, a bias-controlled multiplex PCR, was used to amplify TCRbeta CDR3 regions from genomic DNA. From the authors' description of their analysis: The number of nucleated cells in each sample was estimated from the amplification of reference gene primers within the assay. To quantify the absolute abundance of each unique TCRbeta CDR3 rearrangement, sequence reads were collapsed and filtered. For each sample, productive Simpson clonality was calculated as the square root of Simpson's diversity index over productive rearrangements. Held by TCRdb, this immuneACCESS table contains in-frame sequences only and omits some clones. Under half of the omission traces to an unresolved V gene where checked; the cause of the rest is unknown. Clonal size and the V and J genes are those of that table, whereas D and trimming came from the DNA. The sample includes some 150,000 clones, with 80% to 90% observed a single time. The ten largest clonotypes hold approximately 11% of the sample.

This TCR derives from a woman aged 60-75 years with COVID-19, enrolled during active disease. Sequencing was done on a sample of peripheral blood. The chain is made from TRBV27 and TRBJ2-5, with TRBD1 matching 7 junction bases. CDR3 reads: CASSLDPPTGIQETQYF. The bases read TGTGCCAGCAGTTTAGACCCCCCGACAGGGATCCAAGAGACCCAGTACTTC.